Listed below are T cell receptor beta chains from one sample, sequenced in a study of cytomegalovirus exposure and HLA in healthy donors. Sequencing used immunoSEQ multiplex PCR; TCRdb keeps in-frame clones, though not all of them. The profile shows 300,000 or so clones, 88% of them singletons. Input material: PBMCs. All receptors derive from a man aged 30-40 years in good health and CMV-seronegative. Both conserved end residues are trimmed from each CDR3.

v_call	cdr3_length	j_call	cdr3_aa
TRBV27	11	TRBJ2-7	ASSLAGGREQY
TRBV5-1	14	TRBJ1-4	ASSFSPTGSREKLF
TRBV6-6	11	TRBJ1-4	ASSARGGEKLF
TRBV27	14	TRBJ1-1	ASSSTGIALDTEAF
TRBV18	12	TRBJ2-3	ASSPPGGRDTQY
TRBV5-1	11	TRBJ2-7	ASSLGQGNEQY
TRBV11-2	11	TRBJ2-5	ASSLSYQETQY
TRBV5-1	13	TRBJ1-2	ASSLRDKRDYGYT
TRBV5-1	14	TRBJ2-7	ASSLVSGLSSYEQY
TRBV18	12	TRBJ2-7	ASSPPSIHYEQY
TRBV2	14	TRBJ1-4	ASSYEKVRSNEKLF
TRBV19	12	TRBJ1-5	ASSDRASNQPQH
TRBV7-9	14	TRBJ2-2	ASSWGFGGTGGELF
TRBV12-5	13	TRBJ1-2	ASGLVRPGVYGYT
TRBV9	15	TRBJ2-5	ASSVAGAAGGQETQY
TRBV7-8	11	TRBJ2-7	ASTPFPEAEQY
TRBV29-1	10	TRBJ1-1	SVLQGQTEAF
TRBV2	12	TRBJ1-2	ASSLQAGNYGYT
TRBV11-2	11	TRBJ2-1	ASSSGMVNEQF
TRBV7-9	13	TRBJ2-7	ASSSTGQGSYEQY
TRBV5-6	14	TRBJ2-3	ASSFLRGGNTDTQY
TRBV7-9	10	TRBJ1-2	ASSYRNYGYT
TRBV5-5	13	TRBJ1-2	ASSLESQGLDGYT
TRBV4-3	13	TRBJ1-5	ASSQGQGSNQPQH
TRBV7-9	15	TRBJ2-3	ASSLFDYHSSDDTQY
TRBV7-2	14	TRBJ1-2	ASSLAGTGGGYGYT
TRBV11-2	12	TRBJ2-7	ASSFPTPAYEQY
TRBV7-2	12	TRBJ2-7	ASSLYRPPYEQY
TRBV6-1	13	TRBJ2-7	ASSERGRGSYEQY
TRBV5-6	15	TRBJ2-1	ASSPPQQGVHYNEQF
TRBV5-1	11	TRBJ2-5	ASSLGGGETQY
TRBV11-2	13	TRBJ2-1	ASSTSSGSYNEQF
TRBV13	13	TRBJ2-5	ASSLREDYQETQY
TRBV18	11	TRBJ1-4	ASSLTSGEKLF
TRBV10-1	11	TRBJ2-7	ASGDSGTYEQY
TRBV10-3	12	TRBJ2-1	AISINGGGNEQF
TRBV5-6	11	TRBJ2-7	ASSLSGDGEQY
TRBV19	16	TRBJ2-2	ASSILGGTLLNTGELF
TRBV2	13	TRBJ1-5	ASSELRVNNQPQH
TRBV5-5	13	TRBJ1-2	ASSFTGQGHYGYT
TRBV6-5	11	TRBJ1-2	ASSYSQGSGYT
TRBV15	13	TRBJ1-3	ATSRVGEPGNTIY
TRBV19	10	TRBJ1-4	ASGQGVGKLF
TRBV4-1	13	TRBJ1-2	ASSQEEQGSYGYT
TRBV30	11	TRBJ2-1	AWSTGGYNEQF
TRBV7-9	12	TRBJ1-6	ASSSGTGVSPLH
TRBV7-2	15	TRBJ1-5	ASSLLSRGQGNQPQH
TRBV4-3	17	TRBJ1-2	ASSHYWGDVGPSNYGYT
TRBV10-3	10	TRBJ1-1	AISERQAEAF
TRBV6-5	11	TRBJ1-5	ASRGEGNQPQH
TRBV10-1	11	TRBJ2-7	ASSESQKAEQY
TRBV2	12	TRBJ2-7	ASCPGQGSREQY
TRBV5-4	14	TRBJ1-3	ASSLAGTYSGNTIY
TRBV27	12	TRBJ1-1	ASSRTGRNTEAF